The 6 T cell receptor beta chains listed next were all sequenced from one sample in a study of shared clonotypes between healthy human individuals. Sequencing was performed with immunoSEQ multiplex PCR; in TCRdb, only in-frame clones are kept and a portion is missing. The data contain over a million clones, more than 65% of them singletons. Input material: memory CD4+ T cells sorted from blood. Subset specified: CD45RA-negative fraction. These receptors all stem from a man aged 18-30 years in good health.

The rearrangement joins TRBV5-6 to TRBJ2-1; 7 nucleotides agree with TRBD1. The CDR3 contains 15 residues. Germline V gene lookup returns CDR1 SGHDT and CDR2 YYEEEE. Trimming took 2 bases from V and 7 from J; bases not matched to a gene: 9. CDR3 sequence (DNA): TGTGCCAGCAGCTTTCACCCGGGACAGTTTAATGAGCAGTTCTTC. This codes for CASSFHPGQFNEQFF.

The V call is TRBV28, the J call TRBJ1-4; 7 bases line up with TRBD1. The CDR3 is made up of 15 amino acids. Germline-derived CDR1 and CDR2 are MDHEN and SYDVKM. The J segment lost 5 bases and the V segment lost 6 bases, leaving 9 bases of the junction unmatched. This chain's CDR3 is CASSPTGTANEKLFF. The CDR3 nucleotides are TGTGCCAGCAGCCCCACCGGGACAGCAAATGAAAAACTGTTTTTT.

The chain combines TRBV5-6 with TRBJ2-5; perhaps D is TRBD1 or TRBD2 (5 bases each). Deletions cut 0 bases from V and 6 bases from J, with 6 bases between. The V gene's germline CDR1 is SGHDT and CDR2 YYEEEE. This CDR3 is 12 amino acids long. The CDR3 DNA reads as TGTGCCAGCAGCTTGGAGGGACAGACCCAGTACTTC. This translates into CASSLEGQTQYF.

Turning to this clone: Other DNA variants within this sample encode the same CDR3. The rearrangement links TRBV11-2 to TRBJ2-7, with TRBD2 as a possible D gene (6 bases). The germline V gene encodes CDR1 SGHAT and CDR2 FQNNGV. This CDR3 has 13 amino acids. The V gene lost 5 bases and the J gene lost 6 bases, with 14 bases spanning the gap. CDR3 region: CASSPTGVSEQYF. CDR3 nucleotides: TGTGCCAGCAGCCCCACGGGGGTGAGCGAGCAGTACTTC.

The sample holds many counts of this clone. This chain uses TRBV27 with TRBJ2-1; possible D gene TRBD2, 7 bases. CDR1 and CDR2 from the germline V gene are MNHEY and SMNVEV (reference sequence). The CDR3 loop spans 16 amino acids. V shed 5 bases and J shed 6 bases, with 20 bases lying between them. CDR3 protein: CASSTHPGGTSNEQFF. CDR3 coding DNA: TGTGCCAGCAGTACACACCCGGGGGGCACCTCCAATGAGCAGTTCTTC.

The chain joins TRBV7-2 to TRBJ2-7, with 10 bases lining up with TRBD1. The CDR3 contains 13 residues. Per the germline V gene, CDR1 is SGHTA and CDR2 is FQGNSA. The V and J ends lost 8 bases and 2 bases, in that order; junction bases with no gene match: 3. This CDR3 is CASRQGATYEQYF. DNA for the CDR3: TGTGCCAGCCGACAGGGGGCAACCTACGAGCAGTACTTC.